This TCR beta chain was obtained from a study of healthy donors' naive CD4 and CD8 T cells. Looking at the study overall: A new alpha primer set targeted every functional IMGT alpha variant.

Notes on this clonotype: Its antigen is not identified.

A linear amplification protocol produced the TCR libraries from around 500 ng of total RNA. TCRdb called the reads again in MiXCR, with one record for every CDR3 protein. This table has 200,000 or so distinct CDR3 sequences, around 74% appearing once. The CDR3 extends over 12 amino acids. CDR1 is SQVTM and CDR2 is ANQGSEA in the germline V gene. V dropped 1 base and J dropped 7 bases, with 7 bases sitting between them. Study conclusions and caveats: The study did not address homeostatic proliferation effects in naive T cells. Negatively charged CDR3s marked CD8+ lineage; positively charged CDR3s marked CD4+ lineage.

CD4+CD8-CD45RO-CD45RA+ cells were naive CD4+; CD8+CD4-CD45RA+CD27bright cells were naive CD8+. The sequenced sample was naive CD4+ and CD8+ T cells sorted from blood, pooled from several donors. The chain employs TRBV29-1 and TRBJ2-2, with D uncertain. This TCR was recovered from a pool of human donors in good health; the sample pools cells from several healthy donors. CDR3 sequence: CSVEGAGGELFF. The CDR3 region has the DNA TGCAGCGTTGAAGGGGCCGGCGGGGAGCTGTTTTTT.